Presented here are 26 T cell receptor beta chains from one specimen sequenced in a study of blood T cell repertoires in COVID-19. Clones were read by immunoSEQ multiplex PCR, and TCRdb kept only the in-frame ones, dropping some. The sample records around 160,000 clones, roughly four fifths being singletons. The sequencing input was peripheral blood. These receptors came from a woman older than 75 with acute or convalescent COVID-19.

CDR3 bases: TGTGCCAGCAGTGACTCTGGCGGGACGGCGGAAGGCTACACCTTC. It encodes CASSDSGGTAEGYTF. This rearrangement joins TRBV6-4 to TRBJ1-2; weak D call: TRBD1 (5 bases). Germline assignment: CDR1 MRHNA and CDR2 SNTAGT. The CDR3 loop spans 15 amino acids. Trimming took off 0 bases at V and 8 bases at J, with 16 bases between the two ends.

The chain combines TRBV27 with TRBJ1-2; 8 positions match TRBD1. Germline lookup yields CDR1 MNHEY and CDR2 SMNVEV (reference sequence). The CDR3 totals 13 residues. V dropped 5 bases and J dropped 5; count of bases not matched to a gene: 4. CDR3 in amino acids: CASSQTGEYGYTF. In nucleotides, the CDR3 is TGTGCCAGCAGTCAGACAGGGGAATATGGCTACACCTTC.

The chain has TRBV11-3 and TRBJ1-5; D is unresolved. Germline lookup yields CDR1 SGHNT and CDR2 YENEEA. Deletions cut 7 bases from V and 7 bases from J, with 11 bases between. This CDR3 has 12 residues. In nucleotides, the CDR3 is TGTGCCAGCACCCGGAGGAGGCAGCCCCAGCATTTT. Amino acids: CASTRRRQPQHF.

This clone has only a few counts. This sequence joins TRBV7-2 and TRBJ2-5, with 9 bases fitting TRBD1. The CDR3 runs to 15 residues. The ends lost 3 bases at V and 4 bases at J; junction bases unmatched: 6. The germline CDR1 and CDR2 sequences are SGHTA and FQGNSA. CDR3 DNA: TGTGCCAGCAGCTTTGACAGGGGGACGGGAGAGACCCAGTACTTC. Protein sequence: CASSFDRGTGETQYF.

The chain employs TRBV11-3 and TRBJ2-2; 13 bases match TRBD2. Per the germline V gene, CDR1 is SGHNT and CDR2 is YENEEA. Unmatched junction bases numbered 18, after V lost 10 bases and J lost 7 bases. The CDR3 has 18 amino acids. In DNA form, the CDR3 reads TGTGCCAACGGACAGAACCTTACTAGCGGGAGGGCCTTCGGGGAGCTGTTTTTT. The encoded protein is CANGQNLTSGRAFGELFF.

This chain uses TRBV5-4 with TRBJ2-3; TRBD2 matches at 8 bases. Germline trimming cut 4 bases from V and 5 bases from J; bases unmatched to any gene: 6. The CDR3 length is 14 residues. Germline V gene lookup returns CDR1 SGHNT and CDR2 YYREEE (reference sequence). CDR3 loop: CASSPGTRVDTQYF. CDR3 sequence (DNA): TGTGCCAGCAGCCCAGGGACTAGGGTAGATACGCAGTATTTT.

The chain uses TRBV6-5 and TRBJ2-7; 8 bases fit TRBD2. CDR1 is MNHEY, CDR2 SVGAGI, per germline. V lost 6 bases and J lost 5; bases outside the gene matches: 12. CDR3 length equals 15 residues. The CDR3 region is CASSYPRGGLNEQYF. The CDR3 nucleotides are TGTGCCAGCAGCTATCCCCGGGGGGGGTTGAACGAGCAGTACTTC.

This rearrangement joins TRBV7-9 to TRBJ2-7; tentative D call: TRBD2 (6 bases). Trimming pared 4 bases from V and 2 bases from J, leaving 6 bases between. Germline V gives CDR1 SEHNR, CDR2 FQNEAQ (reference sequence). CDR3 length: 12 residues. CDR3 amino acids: CASSSGAYEQYF. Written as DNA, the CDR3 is TGTGCCAGCAGCTCGGGGGCCTACGAGCAGTACTTC.

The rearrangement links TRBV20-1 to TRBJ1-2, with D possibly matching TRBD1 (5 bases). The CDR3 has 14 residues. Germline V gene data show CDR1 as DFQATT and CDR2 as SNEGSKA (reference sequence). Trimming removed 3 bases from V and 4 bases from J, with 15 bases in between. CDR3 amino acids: CSASVGGSGYGYTF. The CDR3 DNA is TGCAGTGCTAGTGTCGGGGGTTCGGGCTATGGCTACACCTTC.

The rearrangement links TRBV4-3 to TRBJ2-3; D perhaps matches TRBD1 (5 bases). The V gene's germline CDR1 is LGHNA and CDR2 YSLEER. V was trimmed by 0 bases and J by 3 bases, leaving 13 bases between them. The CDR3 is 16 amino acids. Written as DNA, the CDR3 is TGCGCCAGCAGCCAAGACTCAGGGATTTATACAGATACGCAGTATTTT. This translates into CASSQDSGIYTDTQYF.

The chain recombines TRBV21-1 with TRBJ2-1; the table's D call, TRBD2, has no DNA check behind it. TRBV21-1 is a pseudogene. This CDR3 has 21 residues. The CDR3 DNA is TGTGCCAGGGAACTAGTCCTAACCCACAGTTTGCGGAAAGCCGCCCACAATGAGCAGTTCTTC. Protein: CARELVLTHSLRKAAHNEQFF.

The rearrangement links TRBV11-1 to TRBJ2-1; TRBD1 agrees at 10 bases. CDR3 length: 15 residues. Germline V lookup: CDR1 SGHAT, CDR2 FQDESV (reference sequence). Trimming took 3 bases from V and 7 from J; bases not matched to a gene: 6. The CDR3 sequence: CASSFRQGARNEQFF. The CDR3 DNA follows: TGTGCCAGCAGCTTCAGACAGGGGGCAAGGAATGAGCAGTTCTTC.

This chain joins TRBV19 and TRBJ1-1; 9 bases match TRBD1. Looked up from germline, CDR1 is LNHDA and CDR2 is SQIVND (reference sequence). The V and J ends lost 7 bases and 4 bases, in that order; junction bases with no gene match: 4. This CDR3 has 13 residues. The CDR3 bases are TGTGCCAGTAATGACAGGGGGGGCACTGAAGCTTTCTTT. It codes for CASNDRGGTEAFF.

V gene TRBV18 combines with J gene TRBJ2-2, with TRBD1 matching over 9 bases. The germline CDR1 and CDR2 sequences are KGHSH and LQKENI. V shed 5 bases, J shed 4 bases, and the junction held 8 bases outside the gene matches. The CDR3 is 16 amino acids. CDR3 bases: TGTGCCAGCTCAACACGACAGGGGGGGAGCACCGGGGAGCTGTTTTTT. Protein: CASSTRQGGSTGELFF.

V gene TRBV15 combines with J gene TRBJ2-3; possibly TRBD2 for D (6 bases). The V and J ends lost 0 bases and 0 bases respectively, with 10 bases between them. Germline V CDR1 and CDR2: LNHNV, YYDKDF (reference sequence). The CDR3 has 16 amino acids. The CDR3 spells CATSRDAGTSTDTQYF. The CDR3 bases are TGTGCCACCAGCAGAGATGCCGGGACTAGCACAGATACGCAGTATTTT.

Written as DNA, the CDR3 is TGTGCCAGCAGGGGGGGACTAGCGGGGACTCATGAGCAGTTCTTC. Amino acid sequence: CASRGGLAGTHEQFF. The chain is built from TRBV6-5 and TRBJ2-1; 13 positions agree with TRBD2. V trimming: 6 bases; J trimming: 8 bases; junction bases outside the gene matches: 7. The V gene's germline CDR1 is MNHEY and CDR2 SVGAGI. This CDR3 spans 15 amino acids.

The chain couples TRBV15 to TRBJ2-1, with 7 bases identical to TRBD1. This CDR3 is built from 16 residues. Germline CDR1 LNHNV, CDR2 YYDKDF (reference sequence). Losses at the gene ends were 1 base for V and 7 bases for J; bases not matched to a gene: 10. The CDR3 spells CATSRGIPGGRNEQFF. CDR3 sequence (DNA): TGTGCCACCAGCAGAGGTATACCAGGGGGAAGGAATGAGCAGTTCTTC.

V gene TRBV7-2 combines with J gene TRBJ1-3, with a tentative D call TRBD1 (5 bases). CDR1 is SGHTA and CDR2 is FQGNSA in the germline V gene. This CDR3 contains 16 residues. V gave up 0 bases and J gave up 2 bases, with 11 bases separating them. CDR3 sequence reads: CASSLARAGTGNTIYF. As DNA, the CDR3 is TGTGCCAGCAGCTTAGCCCGGGCAGGGACTGGAAACACCATATATTTT.

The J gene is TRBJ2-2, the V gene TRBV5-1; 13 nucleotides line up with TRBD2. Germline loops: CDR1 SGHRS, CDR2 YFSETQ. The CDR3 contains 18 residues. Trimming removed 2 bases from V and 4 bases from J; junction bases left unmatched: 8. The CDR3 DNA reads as TGCGCCAGCAGCTTTCGGGGACTAGCGGGGTCGGGCACCGGGGAGCTGTTTTTT. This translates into CASSFRGLAGSGTGELFF.

The chain's CDR3 is CASGSDRGPYNEQFF. CDR3 DNA sequence: TGTGCTAGTGGTTCGGACAGGGGGCCATACAATGAGCAGTTCTTC. The genes are TRBV12-5 and TRBJ2-1; 11 nucleotides align to TRBD1. The CDR3 sequence is 15 residues long. Trimming took 4 bases from V and 4 from J; bases not matched to a gene: 3. Germline assignment: CDR1 LGHNT and CDR2 FRNRAP.

This CDR3 reads CASSQGLARQYEQYF. The DNA for the CDR3 is TGCGCCAGCAGCCAAGGACTAGCGAGACAGTACGAGCAGTACTTC. The genes are TRBV4-1 and TRBJ2-7, with TRBD2 matching 8 bases. From germline, CDR1 is MGHRA and CDR2 YSYEKL. J lost 4 bases, V lost 1 base, and 6 bases had no gene match. CDR3 length: 15 residues.

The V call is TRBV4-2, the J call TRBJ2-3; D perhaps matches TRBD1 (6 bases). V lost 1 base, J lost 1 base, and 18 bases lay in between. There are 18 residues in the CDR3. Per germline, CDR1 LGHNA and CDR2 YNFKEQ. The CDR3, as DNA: TGTGCCAGCAGCCAAGGGGATGATTGGGCAGGGGGCACAGATACGCAGTATTTT. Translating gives CASSQGDDWAGGTDTQYF.

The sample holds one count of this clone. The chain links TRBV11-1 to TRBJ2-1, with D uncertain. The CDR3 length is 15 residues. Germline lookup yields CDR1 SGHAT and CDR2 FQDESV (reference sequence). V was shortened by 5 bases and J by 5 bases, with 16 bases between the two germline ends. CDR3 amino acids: CASSKTPGSNNEQFF. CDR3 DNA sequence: TGTGCCAGCAGCAAGACACCTGGGTCAAACAATGAGCAGTTCTTC.

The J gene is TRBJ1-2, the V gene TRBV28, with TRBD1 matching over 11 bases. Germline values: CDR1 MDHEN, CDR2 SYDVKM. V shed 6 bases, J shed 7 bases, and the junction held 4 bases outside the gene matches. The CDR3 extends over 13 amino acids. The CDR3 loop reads CASRTGTGGGYTF. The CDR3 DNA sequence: TGTGCCAGCAGGACCGGGACAGGGGGTGGCTACACCTTC.

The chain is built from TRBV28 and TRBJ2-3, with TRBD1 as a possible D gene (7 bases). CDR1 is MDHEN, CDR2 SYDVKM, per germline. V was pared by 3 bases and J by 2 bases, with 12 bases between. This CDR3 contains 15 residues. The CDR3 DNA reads TGTGCCAGCAGTTTGGGGGGACAGTACACAGATACGCAGTATTTT. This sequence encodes CASSLGGQYTDTQYF. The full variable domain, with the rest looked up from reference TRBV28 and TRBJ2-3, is DVKVTQSSRYLVKRTGEKVFLECVQDMDHENMFWYRQDPGLGLRLIYFSYDVKMKEKGDIPEGYSVSREKKERFSLILESASTNQTSMYLCASSLGGQYTDTQYFGPGTRLTVL.

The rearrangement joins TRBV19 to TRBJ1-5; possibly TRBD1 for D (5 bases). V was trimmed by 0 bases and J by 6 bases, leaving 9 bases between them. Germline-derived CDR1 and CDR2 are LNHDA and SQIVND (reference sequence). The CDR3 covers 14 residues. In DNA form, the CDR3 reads TGTGCCAGTAGTATAGAGGGGGGACCTCAGCCCCAGCATTTT. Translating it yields CASSIEGGPQPQHF.